This T cell receptor (beta chain) was captured in a study of T-cell reconstitution after alpha-beta-depleted transplantation in children. Between the trimmed V and J ends, which lost 4 bases and 2 bases, there was a span of 11 bases. The CDR3 is 14 residues long. Germline lookup yields CDR1 MNHNS and CDR2 SASEGT. This clonotype was seen more than once but under ten times. This sample's TCRbeta library carried unique molecular identifier barcodes. TCRdb re-called the PCR reads through MiXCR, storing one row per CDR3 protein. The top ten hold about 9.5% of the sample, which has approximately 270,000 distinct CDR3 sequences, nearly 10% seen once.

The material was PBMCs from the stem cell graft donor, obtained from the stem cell graft. The J gene is TRBJ2-5, the V gene TRBV6-1; D not certain. The clonotype comes from a human donor who donated a stem cell graft to a child with SCID. The chain's CDR3 is CASSGRILQETQYF. The CDR3 DNA reads as TGTGCCAGCAGTGGACGGATTCTGCAAGAGACCCAGTACTTC.